Following are 21 T cell receptor beta chains from one sample sequenced in a study of blood T cell repertoires in COVID-19. Assay used: immunoSEQ multiplex PCR; TCRdb lists only in-frame clones, some missing. The table lists about 54,000 clones, around nine tenths of them singletons. Sequenced input: peripheral blood. The source is a human donor in a cohort sampled during active COVID-19.

The CDR3 region has the DNA TGTGCCATCAGTGCCGCGACAGGGGAAGCCGGGGAGCTGTTTTTT. Residues: CAISAATGEAGELFF. V usage is TRBV10-3 and J usage is TRBJ2-2; the match to TRBD1 covers 8 bases. CDR1 is ENHRY and CDR2 is SYGVKD in the germline V gene. The CDR3 extends over 15 amino acids. The J segment lost 6 bases and the V segment lost 4 bases, leaving 7 bases of the junction unmatched.

The chain links TRBV19 to TRBJ2-2; TRBD2 agrees at 13 bases. V shed 6 bases and J 8 bases; nucleotides not matched to a gene: 0. Germline CDR1 reads LNHDA; CDR2 reads SQIVND (reference sequence). This CDR3 spans 13 amino acids. This CDR3 is CASRGLAGGELFF. In DNA form, the CDR3 reads TGTGCCAGTAGGGGACTAGCGGGAGGGGAGCTGTTTTTT.

The rearrangement uses TRBV2 and TRBJ1-5; TRBD1 matches at 7 bases. The CDR3 has 13 residues. V lost 6 bases and J lost 5; bases outside the gene matches: 4. The germline gives CDR1 SNHLY, CDR2 FYNNEI. The CDR3 DNA follows: TGTGCCAGCAGCCCAGGACAGGATCAGCCCCAGCATTTT. Translating it yields CASSPGQDQPQHF. Variable domain in full (rest from reference TRBV2 and TRBJ1-5): EPEVTQTPSHQVTQMGQEVILRCVPISNHLYFYWYRQILGQKVEFLVSFYNNEISEKSEIFDDQFSVERPDGSNFTLKIRSTKLEDSAMYFCASSPGQDQPQHFGDGTRLSIL.

This chain uses TRBV5-1 with TRBJ1-1; TRBD1 agrees at 12 bases. Germline CDR1 SGHRS, CDR2 YFSETQ. The CDR3 extends over 16 amino acids. J lost 5 bases, V lost 2 bases, and 7 bases had no gene match. The CDR3 region has the DNA TGCGCCAGCAGCTTCTCCGGGACAGGGGGCGGTACTGAAGCTTTCTTT. Translating gives CASSFSGTGGGTEAFF.

The chain combines TRBV15 with TRBJ2-7; TRBD2 matches 7 bases. V lost 1 base and J lost 3; bases outside the gene matches: 6. From germline, CDR1 is LNHNV and CDR2 YYDKDF (reference sequence). There are 15 residues in the CDR3. As DNA, the CDR3 is TGTGCCACCAGCAGAGCTGCGGGAGACCTCTACGAGCAGTACTTC. Its protein is CATSRAAGDLYEQYF.

The chain has TRBV4-1 and TRBJ1-5, with D uncertain. The V gene's germline CDR1 is MGHRA and CDR2 YSYEKL. Deletions cut 8 bases from V and 7 bases from J, with 18 bases between. The CDR3 consists of 14 residues. CDR3: CASGQSGVGQPQHF. CDR3 DNA: TGCGCCAGCGGGCAAAGTGGCGTTGGGCAGCCCCAGCATTTT.

This clone was counted only a few times. This sequence joins TRBV2 and TRBJ1-5, with TRBD1 matching over 10 bases. This CDR3 spans 16 amino acids. Per the germline V gene, CDR1 is SNHLY and CDR2 is FYNNEI. The ends lost 3 bases at V and 6 bases at J; junction bases unmatched: 8. CDR3 loop: CASSEATGGLSQPQHF. The DNA for the CDR3 is TGTGCCAGCAGTGAGGCGACAGGGGGCCTTAGTCAGCCCCAGCATTTT.

The genes are TRBV5-1 and TRBJ2-3; D unresolved. This CDR3 is 16 amino acids long. CDR1 and CDR2 (germline): SGHRS, YFSETQ. Trimming shortened V by 4 bases and J by 3 bases, and 18 bases separated the two germline ends. The CDR3 DNA follows: TGCGCCAGCAGCCCGGTGGCTCTCAGGCGAACAGATACGCAGTATTTT. Its protein product is CASSPVALRRTDTQYF.

This clone was observed a single time. The chain employs TRBV18 and TRBJ2-7; 7 positions agree with TRBD1. V lost 1 base, J lost 3 bases, and 9 bases stayed unmatched. The CDR3 contains 16 residues. Germline-derived CDR1 and CDR2 are KGHSH and LQKENI. The CDR3 coding sequence is TGTGCCAGCTCACCACAAGGGGGAACAGGGGTCTACGAGCAGTACTTC. It specifies CASSPQGGTGVYEQYF.

The chain employs TRBV7-9 and TRBJ2-1, with D possibly matching TRBD2 (6 bases). V was trimmed by 3 bases and J by 15 bases, leaving 12 bases between them. The CDR3 is made up of 11 amino acids. Germline-derived CDR1 and CDR2 are SEHNR and FQNEAQ (reference sequence). The DNA of the CDR3 is TGTGCCAGCAGCTTGATGGACGGGGGGTTCTTC. Amino acid sequence: CASSLMDGGFF.

CDR3 coding DNA: TGTGCCAGCAGCTTAGTGCGGGACACCGGGGAGCTGTTTTTT. Its translation: CASSLVRDTGELFF. The chain joins TRBV7-9 to TRBJ2-2; TRBD2 is a possible D gene (5 bases). From germline, CDR1 is SEHNR and CDR2 FQNEAQ (reference sequence). CDR3 length equals 14 residues. The germline V and J ends were trimmed by 1 base and 3 bases, with 6 bases remaining between them.

The gene calls are TRBV11-2 and TRBJ1-5; D unclear. The CDR3 covers 13 residues. Trimming took 3 bases from V and 5 from J, leaving 8 bases between them. Germline V gene lookup returns CDR1 SGHAT and CDR2 FQNNGV. CDR3 in amino acids: CASSLYGDQPQHF. The CDR3 region has the DNA TGTGCCAGCAGCTTGTACGGGGATCAGCCCCAGCATTTT.

The chain combines TRBV6-4 with TRBJ2-1; TRBD2 matches at 7 bases. CDR3 length equals 14 residues. Germline V gene sequence: CDR1 MRHNA, CDR2 SNTAGT. Unmatched junction bases numbered 4, after V lost 2 bases and J lost 6 bases. CDR3 sequence: CASSDEAGVNEQFF. CDR3 coding DNA: TGTGCCAGCAGTGACGAGGCGGGGGTCAATGAGCAGTTCTTC.

The V gene is TRBV6-6, the J gene TRBJ2-1, with a tentative D call TRBD2 (6 bases). Trimming left V 8 bases short and J 0 bases short, with 17 bases between. Germline CDR1 MNHNY, CDR2 SVGAGI (reference sequence). The length of the CDR3 is 16 residues. CDR3 coding DNA: TGTGCCAGCGTCCCGTATGGCGGGGCCTCCTACAATGAGCAGTTCTTC. As protein: CASVPYGGASYNEQFF.

This chain uses TRBV5-5 with TRBJ2-1, with D possibly TRBD2 on 5 matching bases. This CDR3 region has 12 residues. V shed 0 bases and J shed 8 bases, with 6 bases lying between them. CDR1 and CDR2 (germline): SGHKS, YYEKEE (reference sequence). CDR3 sequence (DNA): TGTGCCAGCAGCTTGGAACTAGATGAGCAGTTCTTC. Translating it yields CASSLELDEQFF.

This chain links TRBV6-6 with TRBJ1-5; 7 nucleotides match TRBD1. The CDR3 consists of 15 residues. Germline values: CDR1 MNHNY, CDR2 SVGAGI (reference sequence). J lost 5 bases, V lost 2 bases, and 6 bases had no gene match. The CDR3 DNA sequence: TGTGCCAGCAGTTACGAGCGACAGGGTGATCAGCCCCAGCATTTT. Its translation is CASSYERQGDQPQHF.

For the CDR3, the DNA is TGCAGCGTCCGCGGCCAGGGGGCCACCTACGAGCAGTACTTC. As protein: CSVRGQGATYEQYF. The chain has TRBV29-1 and TRBJ2-7; TRBD1 agrees at 8 bases. This CDR3 spans 14 amino acids. CDR1 and CDR2 (germline): SQVTM, ANQGSEA. Unmatched junction bases numbered 9, after V lost 6 bases and J lost 2 bases.

The chain is built from TRBV18 and TRBJ2-7; perhaps TRBD1 as D (6 bases). Germline lookup yields CDR1 KGHSH and CDR2 LQKENI. V lost 0 bases to trimming and J lost 2 bases, with 17 bases between them. The CDR3 has 17 amino acids. The CDR3: CASSPPGAGRAAYEQYF. The CDR3 DNA is TGTGCCAGCTCACCACCGGGGGCCGGGCGGGCGGCCTACGAGCAGTACTTC.

The V call is TRBV6-5, the J call TRBJ2-1; 9 bases map to TRBD2. Losses at the gene ends were 6 bases for V and 1 base for J; bases not matched to a gene: 4. This CDR3 contains 15 residues. CDR1 is MNHEY and CDR2 is SVGAGI in the germline V gene. The CDR3 nucleotides read TGTGCCAGCAGGGCGGGAGGGCCGTCCTACAATGAGCAGTTCTTC. This encodes CASRAGGPSYNEQFF.

The gene calls are TRBV14 and TRBJ2-3, with TRBD2 matching over 10 bases. V was pared by 4 bases and J by 5 bases, with 9 bases of the junction left unmatched. Looked up from germline, CDR1 is SGHDN and CDR2 is FVKESK. This CDR3 spans 16 amino acids. The CDR3 nucleotides read TGTGCCAGCAGCCCAGCGCCTAGCGGGAGAAGAGATACGCAGTATTTT. Translation: CASSPAPSGRRDTQYF.

The genes are TRBV19 and TRBJ2-3; D may be TRBD1 (6 bases). The germline CDR1 and CDR2 sequences are LNHDA and SQIVND (reference sequence). This CDR3 is built from 21 residues. Deletions cut 5 bases from V and 7 bases from J, with 37 bases between. CDR3 amino acids: CASSLSSVLHSGPRGGYTQYF. The DNA of the CDR3 is TGTGCCAGTAGTTTATCCTCCGTCCTCCACTCCGGACCCAGGGGTGGGTATACGCAGTATTTT.